The T cell receptor beta chain under discussion was sequenced for a study of shared T cell receptors in the human thymus. The CDR3 totals 17 residues. CDR1 is SNHLY and CDR2 is FYNNEI in the germline V gene. V dropped 5 bases and J dropped 6; count of bases not matched to a gene: 12. TCRdb keeps only in-frame clones here, not all; method: immunoSEQ multiplex PCR. The sample shows roughly 410,000 clones, 95% of them seen only once. This TCR was sampled from a human donor. The chain uses TRBV2 and TRBJ2-3, with 12 positions matching TRBD2. Material for sequencing was thymocytes. CDR3 loop: CASSKITSGRSGDTQYF. CDR3 nucleotides: TGTGCCAGCAGTAAAATCACTAGCGGGAGGTCCGGGGATACGCAGTATTTT.